This T cell receptor (beta chain) was captured by sequencing in a study of blood T cell repertoires in COVID-19. About the research overall: Sources were T cells, B-cell-depleted T cells, or PBMCs; the material itself was cDNA or gDNA.

In the original processing: Reference gene primer amplification gave estimated nucleated cell counts. Data came from immunoSEQ multiplex PCR; TCRdb stores just in-frame clones and leaves some out. V and J calls and clone size are as listed in that table; D and trimming were resolved from the DNA. The table shows about 240,000 clones, with around 89% occurring only once. The sequence was obtained from a man between 35 and 55 years old who had recovered from COVID-19. Sequences were obtained from PBMCs or T cells enriched from blood (not recorded which).

The chain's CDR3 is CASGQDSNQPQHF. As DNA, the CDR3 is TGTGCCAGCGGACAGGATAGCAATCAGCCCCAGCATTTT. This rearrangement joins TRBV19 to TRBJ1-5; TRBD1 matches at 7 bases. Per germline, CDR1 LNHDA and CDR2 SQIVND (reference sequence). Germline trimming cut 9 bases from V and 0 bases from J; bases unmatched to any gene: 2. The CDR3 is 13 amino acids. Using reference TRBV19 and TRBJ1-5 for the parts outside the CDR3, the full variable domain is DGGITQSPKYLFRKEGQNVTLSCEQNLNHDAMYWYRQDPGQGLRLIYYSQIVNDFQKGDIAEGYSVSREKKESFPLTVTSAQKNPTAFYLCASGQDSNQPQHFGDGTRLSIL.